This TCR beta chain was profiled in a study of blood T cell repertoires in COVID-19. Study details: In each case, the material was cDNA or gDNA derived from T cells, B-cell-depleted T cells, or PBMCs.

Germline assignment: CDR1 SQVTM and CDR2 ANQGSEA. V gave up 1 base and J gave up 2 bases, with 12 bases separating them. The CDR3 runs to 15 residues. Original handling: Cell counts per sample came from amplifying reference gene primers. The assay was immunoSEQ multiplex PCR, and TCRdb's table has in-frame clones only and misses some. V, J and clone size derive from that table, while D and trimming were established from the DNA sequence. Counted here are around 250,000 clones, roughly 87% occurring once; the ten biggest clones make up approximately 4.6%. The chain is built from TRBV29-1 and TRBJ2-1; tentatively, D is TRBD2 (6 bases). The origin of this receptor is a woman aged 40 to 50 who had recovered from COVID-19. Sample: peripheral blood. The CDR3 coding sequence is TGCAGCGTTGAAGTGGGTAGCGGAACCTACAATGAGCAGTTCTTC. As protein: CSVEVGSGTYNEQFF.